This is a list of T cell receptor beta chains from one sample in a study of blood T cell repertoires in COVID-19. TCRdb's table, derived via immunoSEQ multiplex PCR, lists solely in-frame clones and lacks some. The sample contains about 160,000 clones, roughly 82% of which appear only once. The sequenced sample consisted of peripheral blood. The receptors here all came from a woman between 35 and 50 years old with COVID-19, enrolled during active disease. The CDR3 runs from the conserved cysteine through the conserved F or W. A D gene is named only where the DNA matches it firmly. Only part of the rows carry a size: once, few, many, or a class if the clone is expanded.

j_call v_call clone_size d_call cdr3_aa cdr3_nt
TRBJ2-2 TRBV7-9 . . CASSFGGGGGELFF TGTGCCAGCAGCTTCGGAGGGGGCGGCGGGGAGCTGTTTTTT
TRBJ2-3 TRBV7-7 . . CASSLTVGAGDTQYF TGTGCTAGCAGCTTAACTGTTGGGGCAGGGGATACGCAGTATTTT
TRBJ1-1 TRBV18 . . CASSPDRGGTEAFF TGTGCCAGCTCACCAGACCGCGGGGGGACTGAAGCTTTCTTT
TRBJ2-1 TRBV11-2 . TRBD2 CASSISGTSGIEQFF TGTGCCAGCAGCATCTCCGGGACTAGCGGGATAGAGCAGTTCTTC
TRBJ1-5 TRBV19 . TRBD1 CASAGQGAQPQHF TGTGCCTCGGCGGGGCAGGGGGCTCAGCCCCAGCATTTT
TRBJ1-2 TRBV29-1 . . CSVEGLNPNGYTF TGCAGCGTTGAAGGCCTAAACCCGAATGGCTACACCTTC
TRBJ2-1 TRBV10-2 . . CASSERGASRGPSSYNEQFF TGCGCCAGCAGTGAGCGTGGGGCCTCCAGGGGTCCCAGCTCCTACAATGAGCAGTTCTTC
TRBJ1-2 TRBV20-1 many . CSATRGNGYTF TGCAGTGCTACCAGAGGAAATGGCTACACCTTC
TRBJ2-3 TRBV4-2 . TRBD2 CASSQDGTSGSTDTQYF TGTGCCAGCAGCCAAGATGGGACTAGCGGTAGCACAGATACGCAGTATTTT
TRBJ1-6 TRBV5-5 . TRBD1 CASSWGDRGHNSPLHF TGTGCCAGCAGCTGGGGGGACAGGGGACATAATTCACCCCTCCACTTT
TRBJ1-2 TRBV5-4 . . CASSLDSGEYGYTF TGTGCCAGCAGCTTGGACAGCGGCGAGTATGGCTACACCTTC
TRBJ2-1 TRBV5-1 . . CASSAQTEQFF TGCGCCAGCAGCGCACAAACGGAGCAGTTCTTC
TRBJ2-2 TRBV2 . . CASSEAGAKNTGELFF TGTGCCAGCAGTGAAGCCGGAGCAAAGAACACCGGGGAGCTGTTTTTT
TRBJ1-2 TRBV6-5 few . CASSYWRGRYGYTF TGTGCCAGCAGTTACTGGAGGGGCCGCTATGGCTACACCTTC
TRBJ2-6 TRBV9 . . CASSDGPTGANVLTF TGTGCCAGCAGCGACGGTCCAACTGGGGCCAACGTCCTGACTTTC
TRBJ2-5 TRBV4-2 . . CASSRGGDEQETQYF TGTGCCAGCAGCCGCGGTGGAGATGAGCAAGAGACCCAGTACTTC
TRBJ1-1 TRBV7-6 once TRBD1 CASSPGQVNTEAFF TGTGCCAGCAGCCCGGGACAGGTGAACACTGAAGCTTTCTTT
TRBJ1-5 TRBV6-5 . . CAIRQEISNQPQHF TGTGCCATCCGACAGGAGATTAGCAATCAGCCCCAGCATTTT
TRBJ2-2 TRBV7-3 . TRBD1 CASSWGDRVSGELFF TGTGCCAGCAGCTGGGGGGACAGGGTGTCCGGGGAGCTGTTTTTT
TRBJ1-5 TRBV2 . TRBD1 CASRLYRGSGQPQHF TGTGCCAGCAGGCTCTACAGGGGATCAGGTCAGCCCCAGCATTTT
TRBJ1-2 TRBV5-6 once TRBD1 CASSWTGQAYGYTF TGTGCCAGCAGCTGGACAGGTCAGGCCTATGGCTACACCTTC
TRBJ1-1 TRBV7-9 . TRBD1 CASSSGQGGRTEAFF TGTGCCAGCAGCTCCGGACAGGGTGGGAGAACTGAAGCTTTCTTT
TRBJ1-1 TRBV19 . TRBD1 CASSMTGRFTEAFF TGTGCCAGTAGTATGACAGGGAGGTTCACTGAAGCTTTCTTT
TRBJ2-1 TRBV5-1 . . CASSAYDGNEQFF TGCGCCAGCAGCGCCTACGATGGCAATGAGCAGTTCTTC
TRBJ1-2 TRBV7-8 . TRBD1 CASSLEDRGPFYGYTF TGTGCCAGCAGCTTAGAGGACAGGGGGCCCTTTTATGGCTACACCTTC
TRBJ2-3 TRBV5-6 . TRBD2 CASSRGLAGVADTQYF TGTGCCAGCAGTAGAGGACTAGCGGGAGTCGCAGATACGCAGTATTTT
TRBJ2-1 TRBV11-2 . TRBD2 CASSFSRGGIEQFF TGTGCCAGCAGCTTTAGTCGGGGGGGCATTGAGCAGTTCTTC
TRBJ2-3 TRBV7-9 . TRBD2 CASSLALAGESTDTQYF TGTGCCAGCAGCTTAGCGCTAGCGGGGGAATCCACAGATACGCAGTATTTT
TRBJ2-3 TRBV28 . . CASSLREDTQYF TGTGCCAGCAGTTTAAGGGAGGATACGCAGTATTTT
TRBJ2-1 TRBV5-1 . . CASSSQANNEQFF TGCGCCAGCAGCTCCCAAGCTAACAATGAGCAGTTCTTC
TRBJ2-2 TRBV28 . . CASSLGRTKNTGELFF TGTGCCAGCAGTTTGGGTCGGACAAAGAACACCGGGGAGCTGTTTTTT
TRBJ1-4 TRBV28 . . CASGREGEKLFF TGTGCCAGCGGCAGGGAAGGGGAAAAACTGTTTTTT
TRBJ2-5 TRBV12-5 . . CASGFSTGQETQYF TGTGCTAGTGGTTTTAGTACGGGACAAGAGACCCAGTACTTC
TRBJ1-2 TRBV3-1/TRBV3-2 . . CASRSGGRGYTF TGTGCCAGCCGCAGCGGGGGACGCGGCTACACCTTC
TRBJ1-6 TRBV10-2 . TRBD1 CASRQGAQNSPLHF TGCGCCAGTCGCCAGGGGGCGCAGAATTCACCCCTCCACTTT
TRBJ2-3 TRBV7-8 few . CASSSPDLTDTQYF TGTGCCAGCAGCTCGCCAGATTTGACAGATACGCAGTATTTT